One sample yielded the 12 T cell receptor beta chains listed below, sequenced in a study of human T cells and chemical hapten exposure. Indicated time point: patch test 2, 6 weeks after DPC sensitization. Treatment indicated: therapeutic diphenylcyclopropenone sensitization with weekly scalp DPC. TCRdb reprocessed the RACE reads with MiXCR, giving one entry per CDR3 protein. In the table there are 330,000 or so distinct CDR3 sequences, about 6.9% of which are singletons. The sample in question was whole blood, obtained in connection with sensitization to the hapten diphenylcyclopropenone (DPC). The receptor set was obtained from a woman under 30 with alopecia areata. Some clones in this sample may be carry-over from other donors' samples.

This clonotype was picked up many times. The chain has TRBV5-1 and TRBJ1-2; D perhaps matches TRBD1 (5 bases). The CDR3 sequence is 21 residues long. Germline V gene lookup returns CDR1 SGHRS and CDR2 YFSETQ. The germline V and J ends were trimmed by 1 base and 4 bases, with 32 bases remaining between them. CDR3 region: CASSLPDSAGIDHYSTYGYTF. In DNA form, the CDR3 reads TGCGCCAGCAGCTTGCCCGACAGTGCGGGGATAGACCATTACTCCACCTATGGCTACACCTTC.

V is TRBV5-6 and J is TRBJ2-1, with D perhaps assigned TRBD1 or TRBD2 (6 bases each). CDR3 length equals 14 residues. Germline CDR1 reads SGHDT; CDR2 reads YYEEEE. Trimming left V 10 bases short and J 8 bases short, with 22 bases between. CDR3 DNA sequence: TGTGCCTCCGGGCAGGGGAGGAGTGTTTATGAGCAGTTCTTC. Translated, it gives CASGQGRSVYEQFF.

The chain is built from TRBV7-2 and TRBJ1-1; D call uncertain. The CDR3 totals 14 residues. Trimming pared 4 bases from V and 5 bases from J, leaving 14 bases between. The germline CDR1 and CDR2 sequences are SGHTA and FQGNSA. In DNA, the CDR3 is TGTGCCAGCAGCTCCCGAAGTGGTAGGACTGAAGCTTTCTTT. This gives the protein CASSSRSGRTEAFF.

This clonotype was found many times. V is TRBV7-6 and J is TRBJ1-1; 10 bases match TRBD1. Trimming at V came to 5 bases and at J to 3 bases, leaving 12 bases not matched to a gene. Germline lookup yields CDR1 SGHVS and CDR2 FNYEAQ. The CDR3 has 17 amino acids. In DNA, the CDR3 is TGTGCCAGCAGCCATGCCTTGGACAGGGGGTGGTACACTGAAGCTTTCTTT. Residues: CASSHALDRGWYTEAFF.

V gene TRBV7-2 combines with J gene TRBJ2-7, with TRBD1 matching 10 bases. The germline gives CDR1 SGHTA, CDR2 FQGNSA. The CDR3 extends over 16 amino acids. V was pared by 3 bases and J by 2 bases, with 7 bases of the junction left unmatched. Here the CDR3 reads CASSLGTGTGAYEQYF. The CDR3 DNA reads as TGTGCCAGCAGCTTGGGAACCGGGACAGGGGCCTACGAGCAGTACTTC. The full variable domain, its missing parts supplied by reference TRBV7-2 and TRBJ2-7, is GAGVSQSPSNKVTEKGKDVELRCDPISGHTALYWYRQSLGQGLEFLIYFQGNSAPDKSGLPSDRFSAERTGGSVSTLTIQRTQQEDSAVYLCASSLGTGTGAYEQYFGPGTRLTVT.

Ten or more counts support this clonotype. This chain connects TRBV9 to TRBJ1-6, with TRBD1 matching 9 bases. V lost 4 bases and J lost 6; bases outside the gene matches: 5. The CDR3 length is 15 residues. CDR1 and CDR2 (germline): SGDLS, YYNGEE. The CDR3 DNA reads TGTGCCAGCAGCTTACGACAGGGGGGTAATTCACCCCTCCACTTT. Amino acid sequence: CASSLRQGGNSPLHF.

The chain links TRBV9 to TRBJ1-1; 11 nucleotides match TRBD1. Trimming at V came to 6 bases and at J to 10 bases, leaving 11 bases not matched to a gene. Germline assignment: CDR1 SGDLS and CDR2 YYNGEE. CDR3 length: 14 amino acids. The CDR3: CASTLAGTGGSAFF. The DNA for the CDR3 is TGTGCCAGCACCTTAGCGGGGACAGGGGGTTCAGCTTTCTTT.

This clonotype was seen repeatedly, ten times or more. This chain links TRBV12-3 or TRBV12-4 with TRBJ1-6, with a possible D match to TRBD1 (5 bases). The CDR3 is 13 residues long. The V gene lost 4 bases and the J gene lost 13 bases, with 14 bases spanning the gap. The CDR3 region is CASSSRENGPLHF. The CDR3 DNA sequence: TGTGCCAGCAGTTCCAGGGAGAACGGGCCCCTCCACTTT.

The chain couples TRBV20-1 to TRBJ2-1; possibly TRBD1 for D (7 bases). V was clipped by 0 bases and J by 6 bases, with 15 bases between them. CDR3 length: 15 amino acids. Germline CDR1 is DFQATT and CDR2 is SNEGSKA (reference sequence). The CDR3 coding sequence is TGCAGTGCTAGAGAGGGCAGGGGGGCGCTCAATGAGCAGTTCTTC. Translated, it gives CSAREGRGALNEQFF.

The CDR3 is CASSQGQGAMLNTEAFF. Written as DNA, the CDR3 is TGCGCCAGCAGCCAAGGACAGGGCGCTATGTTGAACACTGAAGCTTTCTTT. This chain uses TRBV4-1 with TRBJ1-1; 7 nucleotides agree with TRBD1. V shed 1 base and J 0 bases; nucleotides not matched to a gene: 8. The CDR3 is made up of 17 amino acids. The germline gives CDR1 MGHRA, CDR2 YSYEKL.

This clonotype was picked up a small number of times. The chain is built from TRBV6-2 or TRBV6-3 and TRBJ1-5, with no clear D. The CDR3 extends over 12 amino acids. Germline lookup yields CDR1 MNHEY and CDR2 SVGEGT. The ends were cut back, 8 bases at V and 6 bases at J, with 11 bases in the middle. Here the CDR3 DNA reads TGTGCCAGCCCTAGGGTCGTTCAGCCCCAGCATTTT. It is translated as CASPRVVQPQHF.

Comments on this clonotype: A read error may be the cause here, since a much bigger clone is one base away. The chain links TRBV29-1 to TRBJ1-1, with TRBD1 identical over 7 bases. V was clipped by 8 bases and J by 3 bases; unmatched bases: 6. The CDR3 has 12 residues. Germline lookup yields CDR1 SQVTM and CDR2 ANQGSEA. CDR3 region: CSTSQGYTEAFF. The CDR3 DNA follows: TGCAGCACCTCACAGGGGTACACTGAAGCTTTCTTT.